A single sample gave rise to the 28 T cell receptor beta chains below, sequenced in a study of cytomegalovirus exposure and HLA in healthy donors. The PCR ran on 60 Vbeta and 13 Jbeta primers. This table comes from immunoSEQ multiplex PCR, and its TCRdb copy is limited to in-frame clones, with some not included. The sample includes under 150,000 clones, about 79% of them seen just once. Sequencing was performed on PBMCs. These receptors were taken from a male donor in good health and CMV-seronegative.

The V gene is TRBV25-1, the J gene TRBJ2-2, with 10 bases aligning to TRBD2. Germline V CDR1 and CDR2: MGHDK, SYGVNS. There are 17 residues in the CDR3. Unmatched junction bases numbered 10, after V lost 1 base and J lost 8 bases. For the CDR3, the DNA is TGTGCCAGCAGTGAATTAGGGACTAGCGAGTACCTAGGGGAGCTGTTTTTT. This gives the protein CASSELGTSEYLGELFF.

V is TRBV9 and J is TRBJ2-2; possible D gene TRBD2, 6 bases. The CDR3 is made up of 15 amino acids. The germline CDR1 and CDR2 sequences are SGDLS and YYNGEE. Deletions cut 1 base from V and 1 base from J, with 8 bases between. CDR3 DNA sequence: TGTGCCAGCAGCGTATTGCGGGGGAACACCGGGGAGCTGTTTTTT. Encoded protein: CASSVLRGNTGELFF.

The table lists this clone with a count of one. This chain connects TRBV25-1 to TRBJ1-2; 11 bases fit TRBD1. V lost 3 bases to trimming and J lost 1 base; unmatched junction nucleotides: 10. Germline lookup yields CDR1 MGHDK and CDR2 SYGVNS. The CDR3 sequence is 18 residues long. The CDR3 nucleotides are TGTGCCAGCAGTGAGCTCGGGACAGGGGGTCCCCTTAACTATGGCTACACCTTC. Encoded protein: CASSELGTGGPLNYGYTF.

J is TRBJ1-4 and V is TRBV6-1, with D unresolved. The ends were cut back, 1 base at V and 11 bases at J, with 5 bases in the middle. CDR3 size: 11 residues. CDR1 is MNHNS, CDR2 SASEGT, per germline. The CDR3 sequence is CASSEGGKLFF. The CDR3 region has the DNA TGTGCCAGCAGTGAAGGTGGCAAACTGTTTTTT.

This chain connects TRBV13 to TRBJ2-7; 13 nucleotides align to TRBD2. The V gene end was trimmed by 0 bases and the J gene end by 1 base; junction bases not matched to a gene: 0. Germline V lookup: CDR1 PRHDT, CDR2 FYEKMQ (reference sequence). The CDR3 contains 16 residues. The CDR3 DNA reads TGTGCCAGCAGCTTAGGGACTAGCGGGAGGTCCTACGAGCAGTACTTC. Translated: CASSLGTSGRSYEQYF.

The chain uses TRBV7-2 and TRBJ2-3; 8 bases map to TRBD1. Trimming at V came to 5 bases and at J to 4 bases, leaving 14 bases not matched to a gene. CDR3 length: 17 residues. Germline V lookup: CDR1 SGHTA, CDR2 FQGNSA. This CDR3 is CASSLGRTGQAADTQYF. In nucleotides, the CDR3 is TGTGCCAGCAGCCTAGGCCGGACGGGACAGGCCGCAGATACGCAGTATTTT.

This chain connects TRBV6-1 to TRBJ2-7; 10 nucleotides align to TRBD2. Trimming at V came to 6 bases and at J to 0 bases, leaving 5 bases not matched to a gene. This CDR3 comprises 15 residues. Germline CDR1 reads MNHNS; CDR2 reads SASEGT. The CDR3 bases are TGTGCCAGCAGGCTTACTAGCGGGACCTCCTACGAGCAGTACTTC. Translated: CASRLTSGTSYEQYF.

The J gene is TRBJ1-1, the V gene TRBV30; no definite D call. The CDR3 sequence is 14 residues long. V was pared by 0 bases and J by 5 bases, with 13 bases between. In germline, CDR1 is GTSNPN, CDR2 SVGIG (reference sequence). The CDR3 reads CAWSVGHPGTEAFF. As DNA, the CDR3 is TGTGCCTGGAGTGTTGGGCACCCGGGGACTGAAGCTTTCTTT. Variable domain in full (rest from reference TRBV30 and TRBJ1-1): SQTIHQWPATLVQPVGSPLSLECTVEGTSNPNLYWYRQAAGRGLQLLFYSVGIGQISSEVPQNLSASRPQDRQFILSSKKLLLSDSGFYLCAWSVGHPGTEAFFGQGTRLTVV.

The chain carries TRBV6-5 and TRBJ2-1, with a possible D match to TRBD2 (6 bases). This CDR3 comprises 15 residues. The ends were cut back, 2 bases at V and 4 bases at J, with 12 bases in the middle. From germline, CDR1 is MNHEY and CDR2 SVGAGI. CDR3 coding DNA: TGTGCCAGCAGTTACCCGGTGGCGGGGTACAATGAGCAGTTCTTC. Residues: CASSYPVAGYNEQFF.

The V gene is TRBV4-2, the J gene TRBJ2-7, with TRBD2 matching over 11 bases. The CDR3 runs to 14 residues. V lost 6 bases to trimming and J lost 6 bases; unmatched junction nucleotides: 7. Germline CDR1 and CDR2: LGHNA and YNFKEQ. As DNA, the CDR3 is TGTGCCAGCAGTTTAGCGGGGGGGCCTCTCGAGCAGTACTTC. This encodes CASSLAGGPLEQYF.

The V call is TRBV19, the J call TRBJ1-2; D unclear. The CDR3 contains 14 residues. Germline CDR1 is LNHDA and CDR2 is SQIVND (reference sequence). Trimming took 0 bases from V and 4 from J, leaving 9 bases between them. The DNA for the CDR3 is TGTGCCAGTAGTATAGATAACAGTGGCTATGGCTACACCTTC. It yields the protein CASSIDNSGYGYTF.

This chain joins TRBV5-1 and TRBJ2-1; 9 nucleotides agree with TRBD2. Germline values: CDR1 SGHRS, CDR2 YFSETQ. This CDR3 comprises 15 residues. Trimming took 4 bases from V and 3 from J; bases not matched to a gene: 5. In DNA form, the CDR3 reads TGCGCCAGCAGCCCACAGACTAGCGGCTACAATGAGCAGTTCTTC. Encoded protein: CASSPQTSGYNEQFF.

J is TRBJ1-1 and V is TRBV7-3, with D unresolved. The CDR3 consists of 13 residues. Trimming took off 0 bases at V and 7 bases at J, with 9 bases between the two ends. In germline, CDR1 is SGHTA, CDR2 FQGTGA. The CDR3 bases are TGTGCCAGCAGCTTAACGTACGCCAGTGAAGCTTTCTTT. This encodes CASSLTYASEAFF.

J is TRBJ2-7 and V is TRBV5-5, with TRBD1 as a possible D gene (6 bases). The CDR3 extends over 14 amino acids. In germline, CDR1 is SGHKS, CDR2 YYEKEE (reference sequence). V lost 4 bases and J lost 2, with 13 bases in between. The CDR3 DNA sequence: TGTGCCAGCAGCCTAGATCAGGGGACCTACGAGCAGTACTTC. Translation: CASSLDQGTYEQYF.

Only a few counts were recorded for this clone. The rearrangement links TRBV18 to TRBJ2-7; 8 nucleotides match TRBD1. The junction had 8 bases not matched to a gene; V was cut back by 1 base and J by 0 bases. Germline CDR1 and CDR2: KGHSH and LQKENI. The CDR3 covers 17 residues. CDR3 sequence: CASSPQRVDRVSYEQYF. CDR3 nucleotide sequence: TGTGCCAGCTCACCACAACGTGTGGACAGGGTCTCCTACGAGCAGTACTTC.

This clone was seen just once. This chain joins TRBV5-1 and TRBJ1-2, with D tentatively TRBD1 (6 bases). CDR1 is SGHRS, CDR2 YFSETQ, per germline. The CDR3 runs to 15 residues. Trimming stripped 0 bases from V and 0 bases from J, with 9 bases between. DNA of the CDR3: TGCGCCAGCAGCTTGGATGGACAGCCTAACTATGGCTACACCTTC. As protein: CASSLDGQPNYGYTF.

This chain connects TRBV7-2 to TRBJ2-7; 9 nucleotides agree with TRBD1. From germline, CDR1 is SGHTA and CDR2 FQGNSA. J gave up 1 base and V 5 bases, and 6 bases lay outside the gene matches. There are 15 residues in the CDR3. CDR3 sequence (DNA): TGTGCCAGCAGCCGTACAGGGGGCGCGTCCTACGAGCAGTACTTC. Protein: CASSRTGGASYEQYF.

The chain couples TRBV7-9 to TRBJ2-3, with TRBD2 identical over 9 bases. The CDR3 length is 14 residues. V lost 5 bases and J lost 6; bases outside the gene matches: 6. Per germline, CDR1 SEHNR and CDR2 FQNEAQ (reference sequence). This CDR3 is CASSPRTSVDTQYF. The CDR3 DNA reads as TGTGCCAGCAGCCCACGGACTAGCGTGGATACGCAGTATTTT.

The genes are TRBV5-1 and TRBJ2-7; weak D call: TRBD2 (6 bases). Trimming removed 0 bases from V and 5 bases from J, with 15 bases in between. The CDR3 has 15 amino acids. Per germline, CDR1 SGHRS and CDR2 YFSETQ. The chain's CDR3 is CASSLAGGRFDEQYF. The DNA of the CDR3 is TGCGCCAGCAGCTTGGCCGGAGGGCGGTTTGACGAGCAGTACTTC.

This chain joins TRBV29-1 and TRBJ1-2; D is undetermined. CDR3 size: 11 residues. V was cut by 7 bases and J by 8 bases, with 14 bases left in between. Germline V lookup: CDR1 SQVTM, CDR2 ANQGSEA. In DNA, the CDR3 is TGCAGCGCAGGCGAAAATTCCGGCTACACCTTC. Protein: CSAGENSGYTF. Supplemented by reference TRBV29-1 and TRBJ1-2, the full variable domain reads SAVISQKPSRDICQRGTSLTIQCQVDSQVTMMFWYRQQPGQSLTLIATANQGSEATYESGFVIDKFPISRPNLTFSTLTVSNMSPEDSSIYLCSAGENSGYTFGSGTRLTVV.

V usage is TRBV5-1 and J usage is TRBJ2-7, with 7 nucleotides matching TRBD1. This CDR3 is built from 14 residues. J lost 5 bases, V lost 2 bases, and 7 bases had no gene match. From germline, CDR1 is SGHRS and CDR2 YFSETQ. The CDR3 coding sequence is TGCGCCAGCAGCTTAGACAGGGAAAATCACGAGCAGTACTTC. As protein: CASSLDRENHEQYF.

The chain is built from TRBV19 and TRBJ2-7, with a weak D call TRBD1 (6 bases). CDR3 length: 14 amino acids. The germline gives CDR1 LNHDA, CDR2 SQIVND (reference sequence). The V end lost 4 bases, the J end lost 4 bases, and 14 bases lay between the germline ends. In DNA, the CDR3 is TGTGCCAGTAGTACCCCACAGGGCCGGTACGAGCAGTACTTC. This encodes CASSTPQGRYEQYF.

The chain links TRBV5-1 to TRBJ1-6; 12 bases are a match to TRBD1. This CDR3 comprises 18 residues. The trim removed 3 bases at V and 1 base at J, leaving 5 bases unmatched. Germline-derived CDR1 and CDR2 are SGHRS and YFSETQ. The CDR3 nucleotides read TGCGCCAGCAGCTCGGGACAGGGGGCACAGTCCTATAATTCACCCCTCCACTTT. This translates into CASSSGQGAQSYNSPLHF. The whole variable domain, remainder taken from reference TRBV5-1 and TRBJ1-6, is KAGVTQTPRYLIKTRGQQVTLSCSPISGHRSVSWYQQTPGQGLQFLFEYFSETQRNKGNFPGRFSGRQFSNSRSEMNVSTLELGDSALYLCASSSGQGAQSYNSPLHFGNGTRLTVT.

The gene calls are TRBV7-6 and TRBJ2-2, with TRBD2 matching over 11 bases. J lost 6 bases, V lost 6 bases, and 3 bases had no gene match. Germline-derived CDR1 and CDR2 are SGHVS and FNYEAQ. The CDR3 contains 14 residues. This chain's CDR3 is CASRLAGEAGELFF. DNA of the CDR3: TGTGCCAGCAGACTAGCGGGAGAAGCCGGGGAGCTGTTTTTT.

This clone has just a few counts. The V call is TRBV30, the J call TRBJ2-7; 11 bases are a match to TRBD1. Trimming took 2 bases from V and 5 from J; bases not matched to a gene: 5. CDR3 length: 14 residues. The germline V gene has CDR1 GTSNPN and CDR2 SVGIG (reference sequence). CDR3 DNA sequence: TGTGCCTGGAGTCCCGGGACAGGGGGTCACGAGCAGTACTTC. Its translation is CAWSPGTGGHEQYF.

The sample holds a few counts of this clone. DNA of the CDR3: TGTGCCAGCCGAACGGACAGGAGGAACACTGAAGCTTTCTTT. Amino acid sequence: CASRTDRRNTEAFF. The chain uses TRBV6-1 and TRBJ1-1, with 7 bases aligning to TRBD1. J gave up 1 base and V 8 bases, and 7 bases lay outside the gene matches. The V gene's germline CDR1 is MNHNS and CDR2 SASEGT. This CDR3 is 14 amino acids long.

This clone was counted only a few times. J is TRBJ2-7 and V is TRBV5-4, with D possibly being TRBD1 (6 bases). The CDR3 consists of 14 residues. The V end was cut by 4 bases, the J end by 6 bases, with 17 bases between. Germline values: CDR1 SGHNT, CDR2 YYREEE (reference sequence). In nucleotides, the CDR3 is TGTGCCAGCAGCAAAGGTGGGGGCCTCGCCGAGCAGTACTTC. As protein: CASSKGGGLAEQYF.

J is TRBJ2-1 and V is TRBV5-1, with 9 bases matching TRBD2. This CDR3 has 18 residues. The junction had 19 bases not matched to a gene; V was cut back by 5 bases and J by 7 bases. In germline, CDR1 is SGHRS, CDR2 YFSETQ. The CDR3 DNA sequence: TGCGCCAGCAGGCAGGGATTTCGAAGCGGGGGGCTATTGAATGAGCAGTTCTTC. This encodes CASRQGFRSGGLLNEQFF.